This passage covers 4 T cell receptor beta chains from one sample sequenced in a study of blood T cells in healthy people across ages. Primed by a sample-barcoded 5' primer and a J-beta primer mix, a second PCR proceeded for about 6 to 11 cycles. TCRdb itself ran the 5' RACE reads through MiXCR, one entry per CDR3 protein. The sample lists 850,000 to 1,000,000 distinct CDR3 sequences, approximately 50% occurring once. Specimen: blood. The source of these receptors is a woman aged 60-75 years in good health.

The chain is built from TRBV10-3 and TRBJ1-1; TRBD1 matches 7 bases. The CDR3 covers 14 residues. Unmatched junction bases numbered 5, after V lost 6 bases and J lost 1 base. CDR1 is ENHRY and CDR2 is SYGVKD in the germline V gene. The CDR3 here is CAIRGGQQNTEAFF. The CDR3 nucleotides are TGTGCCATCAGGGGGGGACAGCAGAACACTGAAGCTTTCTTT.

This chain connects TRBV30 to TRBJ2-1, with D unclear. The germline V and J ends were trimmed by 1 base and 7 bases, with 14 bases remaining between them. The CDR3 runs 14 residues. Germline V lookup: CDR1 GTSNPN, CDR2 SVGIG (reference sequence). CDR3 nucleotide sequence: TGTGCCTGGAGTGGTAACCAACCGGTAAATGAGCAGTTCTTC. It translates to CAWSGNQPVNEQFF.

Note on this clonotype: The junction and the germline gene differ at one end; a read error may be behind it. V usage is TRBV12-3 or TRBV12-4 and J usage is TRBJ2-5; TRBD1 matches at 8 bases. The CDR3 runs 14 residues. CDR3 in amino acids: CASSLGTGISPQYF. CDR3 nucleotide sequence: TGCGCCAGCAGTTTAGGGACAGGTATATCTCCCCAGTACTTC.

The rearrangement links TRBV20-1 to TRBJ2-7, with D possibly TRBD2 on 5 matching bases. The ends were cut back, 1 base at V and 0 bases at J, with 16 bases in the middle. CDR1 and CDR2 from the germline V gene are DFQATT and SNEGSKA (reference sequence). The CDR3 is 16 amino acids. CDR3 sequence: CSARGNPEGNSYEQYF. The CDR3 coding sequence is TGCAGTGCTAGAGGCAATCCAGAGGGTAACTCCTACGAGCAGTACTTC.